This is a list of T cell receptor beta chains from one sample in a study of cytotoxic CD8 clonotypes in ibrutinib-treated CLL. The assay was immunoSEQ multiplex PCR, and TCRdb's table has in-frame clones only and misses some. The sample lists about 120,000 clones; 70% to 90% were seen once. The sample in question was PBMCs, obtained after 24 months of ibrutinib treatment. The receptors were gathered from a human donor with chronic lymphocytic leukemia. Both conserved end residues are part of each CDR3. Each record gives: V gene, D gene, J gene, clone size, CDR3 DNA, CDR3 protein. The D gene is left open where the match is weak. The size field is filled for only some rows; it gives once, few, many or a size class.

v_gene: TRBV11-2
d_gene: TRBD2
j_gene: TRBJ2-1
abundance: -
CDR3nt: TGTGCCAGCAGCTTAGAGGTGGGGGGGTACAATGAGCAGTTCTTC
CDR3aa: CASSLEVGGYNEQFF

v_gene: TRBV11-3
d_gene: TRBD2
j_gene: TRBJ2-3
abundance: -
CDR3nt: TGCGCCACCAATCCCCGGACTAGCGGACTCACAGATACGCAGTATTTT
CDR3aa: CATNPRTSGLTDTQYF

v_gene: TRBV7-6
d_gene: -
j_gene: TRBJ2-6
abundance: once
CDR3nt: TGTGCCAGCAGCCCGAGTGGGGGGGCAGCTGGGGCCAACGTCCTGACTTTC
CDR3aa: CASSPSGGAAGANVLTF

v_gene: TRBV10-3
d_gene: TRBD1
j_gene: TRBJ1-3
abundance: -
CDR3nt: TGTGCCGCCGGAGGAACAGGGGGCTCTGGAAACACCATATATTTT
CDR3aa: CAAGGTGGSGNTIYF

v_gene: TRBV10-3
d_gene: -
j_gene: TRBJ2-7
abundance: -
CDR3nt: TGTGCCACCCAAGGGCCTAGGGGCGAGCAGTACTTC
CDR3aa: CATQGPRGEQYF

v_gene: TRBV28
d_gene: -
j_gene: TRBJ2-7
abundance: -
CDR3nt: TGTGCCAGCAGTCCAGAAGGAAAGGGCGTGGACGAGCAGTACTTC
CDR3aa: CASSPEGKGVDEQYF

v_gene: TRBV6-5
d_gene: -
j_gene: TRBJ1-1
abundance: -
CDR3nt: TGTGCCAGCATGGTTCCGAAGGTTAACACTGAAGCTTTCTTT
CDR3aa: CASMVPKVNTEAFF

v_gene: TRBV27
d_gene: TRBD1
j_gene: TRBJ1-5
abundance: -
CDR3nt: TGTGCCAGCAGTTTTGGGGGACAGGGCGGGCAGCCCCAGCATTTT
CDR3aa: CASSFGGQGGQPQHF

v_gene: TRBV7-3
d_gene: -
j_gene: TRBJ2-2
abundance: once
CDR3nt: TGTGCCAGCAGAGGCAAGGGCACCGGGGAGCTGTTTTTT
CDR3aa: CASRGKGTGELFF

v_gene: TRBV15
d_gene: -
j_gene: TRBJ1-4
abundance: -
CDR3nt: TGTGCCACCAGCACCCATGGTGGAAAGGGCGAAAAACTGTTTTTT
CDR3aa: CATSTHGGKGEKLFF

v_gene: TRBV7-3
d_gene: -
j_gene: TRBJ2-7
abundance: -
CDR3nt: TGTGCCAGCAGCTTAGCGGAGGGGGCGCGCTACGAGCAGTACTTC
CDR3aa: CASSLAEGARYEQYF

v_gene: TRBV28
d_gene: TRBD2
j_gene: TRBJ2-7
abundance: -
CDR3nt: TGTGCCAGCGTCGGACTTGGAGGGAGGGACGAGCAGTACTTC
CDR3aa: CASVGLGGRDEQYF

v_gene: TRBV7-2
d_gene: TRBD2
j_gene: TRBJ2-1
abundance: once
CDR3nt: TGTGCCAGCAGCTCTAGAGCTAGCGGGGGATACAATGAGCAGTTCTTC
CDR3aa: CASSSRASGGYNEQFF

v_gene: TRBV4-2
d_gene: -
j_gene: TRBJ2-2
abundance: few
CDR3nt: TGTGCCAGCAGCCAAGACACCTACTCGACGAACACCGGGGAGCTGTTTTTT
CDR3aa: CASSQDTYSTNTGELFF

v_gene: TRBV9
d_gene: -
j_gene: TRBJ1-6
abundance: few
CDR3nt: TGTGCCAGCACCCGTTTGGGGGAAAATTCACCCCTCCACTTT
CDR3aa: CASTRLGENSPLHF

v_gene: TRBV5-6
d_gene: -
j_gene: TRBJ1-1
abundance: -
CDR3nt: TGTGCCAGCAGCTTCCAGGGGACGGGCACTGAAGCTTTCTTT
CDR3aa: CASSFQGTGTEAFF

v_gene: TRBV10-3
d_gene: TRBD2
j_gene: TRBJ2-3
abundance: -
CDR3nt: TGTGCCATCAGTGAGGGAGGTAGCGGGAGGCCCACAGATACGCAGTATTTT
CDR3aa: CAISEGGSGRPTDTQYF

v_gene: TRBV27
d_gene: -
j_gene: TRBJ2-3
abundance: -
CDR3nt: TGTGCCAGCAGACTAAGCGGGACAGGCGGTGCAGATACGCAGTATTTT
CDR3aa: CASRLSGTGGADTQYF

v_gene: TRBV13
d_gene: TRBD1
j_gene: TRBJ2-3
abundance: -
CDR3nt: TGTGCCAGCAGCCAGACAGGGGCCACAGATACGCAGTATTTT
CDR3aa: CASSQTGATDTQYF

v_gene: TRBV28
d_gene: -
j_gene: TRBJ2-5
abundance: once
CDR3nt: TGTGCCAGCAGTTCGACAATTGCGGAGACCCAGTACTTC
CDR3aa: CASSSTIAETQYF

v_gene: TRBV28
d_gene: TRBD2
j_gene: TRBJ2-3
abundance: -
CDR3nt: TGTGCCAGCGGACTAGCGGGGGGGCTCCCAGATACGCAGTATTTT
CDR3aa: CASGLAGGLPDTQYF

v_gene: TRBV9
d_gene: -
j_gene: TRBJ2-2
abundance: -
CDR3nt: TGTGCCAGCAGCGTCGCCCAGCCGCTGGGGCCCGGGGAGCTGTTTTTT
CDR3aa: CASSVAQPLGPGELFF

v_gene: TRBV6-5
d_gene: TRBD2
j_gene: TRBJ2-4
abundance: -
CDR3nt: TGTGCCAGCAGTAGGACCCGGGGGACTAGGGATTACTTC
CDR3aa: CASSRTRGTRDYF

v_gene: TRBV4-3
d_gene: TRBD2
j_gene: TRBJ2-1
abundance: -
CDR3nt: TGCGCCAGCAGCCCGGGACTAGCTTTCAGGTTTGTTCATGAGCAGTTCTTC
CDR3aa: CASSPGLAFRFVHEQFF

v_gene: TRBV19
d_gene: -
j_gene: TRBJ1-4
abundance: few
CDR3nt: TGTGCCAGTAGTATGGCCAGGGCGGAAGATGAAAAACTGTTTTTT
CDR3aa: CASSMARAEDEKLFF

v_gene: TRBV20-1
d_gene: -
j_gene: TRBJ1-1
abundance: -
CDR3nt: TGCAGTGCCAGACAGAACACTGAAGCTTTCTTT
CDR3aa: CSARQNTEAFF

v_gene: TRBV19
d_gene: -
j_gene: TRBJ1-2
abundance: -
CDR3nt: TGTGCCAGTAGTACCTCGGGACTTTATAACTATGGCTACACCTTC
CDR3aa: CASSTSGLYNYGYTF

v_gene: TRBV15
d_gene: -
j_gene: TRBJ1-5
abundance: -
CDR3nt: TGTGCCACCAGCCCCGAGTACAATCAGCCCCAGCATTTT
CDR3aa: CATSPEYNQPQHF

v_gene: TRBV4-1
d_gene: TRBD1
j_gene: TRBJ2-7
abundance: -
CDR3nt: TGCGCCAGCAGCCCCACGGACAGGGTGGTAGGGCAGTACTTC
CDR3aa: CASSPTDRVVGQYF

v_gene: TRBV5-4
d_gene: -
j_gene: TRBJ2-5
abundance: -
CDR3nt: TGTGCCAGCAGCTGGACCGGAGAAGAGACCCAGTACTTC
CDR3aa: CASSWTGEETQYF

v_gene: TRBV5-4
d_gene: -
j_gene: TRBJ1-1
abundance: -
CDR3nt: TGTGCCAGCAGCTTGAGGATAGACACTGAAGCTTTCTTT
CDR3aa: CASSLRIDTEAFF

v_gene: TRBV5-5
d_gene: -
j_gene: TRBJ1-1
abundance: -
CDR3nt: TGTGCCAGCACCTCGGGAGGGGCAGGTAACACTGAAGCTTTCTTT
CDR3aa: CASTSGGAGNTEAFF

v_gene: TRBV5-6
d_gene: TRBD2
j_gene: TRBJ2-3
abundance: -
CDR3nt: TGTGCCAGCAGCTTGGGAAGTCGGGCAGGCGGGAGTAATTCAGATACGCAGTATTTT
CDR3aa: CASSLGSRAGGSNSDTQYF

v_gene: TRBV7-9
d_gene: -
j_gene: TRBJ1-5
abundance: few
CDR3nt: TGTGCCAGCAGCTTAGATCATCTAAATCAGCCCCAGCATTTT
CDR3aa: CASSLDHLNQPQHF

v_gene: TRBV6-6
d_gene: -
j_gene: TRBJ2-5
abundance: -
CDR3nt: TGTGCCAGCAGTTACTCGTACGAGGAGACCCAGTACTTC
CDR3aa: CASSYSYEETQYF

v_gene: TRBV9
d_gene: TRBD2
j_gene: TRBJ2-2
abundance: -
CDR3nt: TGTGCCAGCAGCGTACGAACTAGCGGCGGGGAGCTGTTTTTT
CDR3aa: CASSVRTSGGELFF

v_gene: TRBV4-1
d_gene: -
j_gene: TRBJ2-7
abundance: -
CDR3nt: TGCGCCAGCAGCCAAGGGGAAGCGAGGTACTACGAGCAGTACTTC
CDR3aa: CASSQGEARYYEQYF

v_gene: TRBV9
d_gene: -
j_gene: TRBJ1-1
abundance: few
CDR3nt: TGTGCCAGCAGCGTAGGGGGGTACACTGAAGCTTTCTTT
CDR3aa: CASSVGGYTEAFF